Presented here are 31 T cell receptor beta chains from one specimen sequenced in a study of beta chain features in type 1 diabetes. What was sequenced were expressed TCRB transcripts, since all of the isolated RNA had been reverse transcribed. The repertoire was sequenced with immunoSEQ multiplex PCR; TCRdb's copy has only in-frame clones and lacks some. The sample yields roughly 40,000 clones, approximately 49% seen once. Sequences were obtained from central memory CD4+ T cells from blood. The receptors were gathered from a woman aged 18-29 years in good health.

The rearrangement joins TRBV5-1 to TRBJ2-5; 9 nucleotides match TRBD1. V shed 4 bases, J shed 3 bases, and the junction held 4 bases outside the gene matches. CDR1 and CDR2 from the germline V gene are SGHRS and YFSETQ. There are 14 residues in the CDR3. The DNA of the CDR3 is TGCGCCAGCAGCGTGGGACAGGGAGAAGAGACCCAGTACTTC. Translating gives CASSVGQGEETQYF.

V is TRBV6-4 and J is TRBJ1-1; D is undetermined. The CDR3 runs 15 residues. Trimming pared 3 bases from V and 1 base from J, leaving 12 bases between. Germline V gives CDR1 MRHNA, CDR2 SNTAGT. The CDR3 nucleotides read TGTGCCAGCAGTGAGGAGCACACTCGGAACACTGAAGCTTTCTTT. It translates to CASSEEHTRNTEAFF.

The rearrangement joins TRBV9 to TRBJ1-2, with a tentative D call TRBD1 (6 bases). Germline V CDR1 and CDR2: SGDLS, YYNGEE. The CDR3 is 17 amino acids. V shed 0 bases and J shed 0 bases, with 15 bases lying between them. This CDR3 is CASSVGDRSYSNYGYTF. The CDR3 DNA sequence: TGTGCCAGCAGCGTAGGCGACAGGAGCTACTCTAACTATGGCTACACCTTC.

J is TRBJ2-1 and V is TRBV7-2; no firm D call. The CDR3 spans 13 residues. CDR1 is SGHTA and CDR2 is FQGNSA in the germline V gene. The V end lost 5 bases, the J end lost 3 bases, and 8 bases lay between the germline ends. In nucleotides, the CDR3 is TGTGCCAGCAGCCCCCCATTCTACAATGAGCAGTTCTTC. Its protein is CASSPPFYNEQFF.

The chain has TRBV5-6 and TRBJ1-2; TRBD1 matches 10 bases. The CDR3 spans 14 residues. The V segment lost 4 bases and the J segment 12 bases; nucleotides outside the gene matches: 12. CDR1 is SGHDT, CDR2 YYEEEE, per germline. CDR3 DNA sequence: TGTGCCAGCAGCCCGGGACAGGGGTCCTTTGAAGACACCTTC. Amino acids: CASSPGQGSFEDTF.

This clone has a handful of counts. The rearrangement uses TRBV25-1 and TRBJ2-3; D uncertain. Trimming left V 5 bases short and J 6 bases short, with 12 bases between. Looked up from germline, CDR1 is MGHDK and CDR2 is SYGVNS. This CDR3 is built from 13 residues. For the CDR3, the DNA is TGTGCCAGCAGTAGGTCCGGGTCCGATACGCAGTATTTT. Translation: CASSRSGSDTQYF. Using reference TRBV25-1 and TRBJ2-3 for the parts outside the CDR3, the full variable domain is EADIYQTPRYLVIGTGKKITLECSQTMGHDKMYWYQQDPGMELHLIHYSYGVNSTEKGDLSSESTVSRIRTEHFPLTLESARPSHTSQYLCASSRSGSDTQYFGPGTRLTVL.

This clone was detected only once. The chain combines TRBV5-1 with TRBJ1-1; D perhaps matches TRBD1 (6 bases). This CDR3 comprises 20 residues. The germline gives CDR1 SGHRS, CDR2 YFSETQ. Deletions cut 1 base from V and 2 bases from J, with 27 bases between. Here the CDR3 reads CASSLIQGLSPSLHNTEAFF. In DNA form, the CDR3 reads TGCGCCAGCAGCTTGATACAGGGTTTATCTCCAAGCTTACACAACACTGAAGCTTTCTTT.

The chain joins TRBV2 to TRBJ2-5; the match to TRBD2 covers 7 bases. After removal of 10 bases from V and 4 bases from J, the junction contained 9 bases not matched to a gene. This CDR3 region has 13 residues. Per germline, CDR1 SNHLY and CDR2 FYNNEI. CDR3 amino acids: CATSPGRGETQYF. The CDR3 DNA sequence: TGTGCCACCTCCCCAGGGAGGGGAGAGACCCAGTACTTC.

J is TRBJ2-1 and V is TRBV5-1, with no clear D. The germline gives CDR1 SGHRS, CDR2 YFSETQ. The germline V and J ends were trimmed by 0 bases and 0 bases, with 10 bases remaining between them. This CDR3 is 16 amino acids long. CDR3 sequence reads: CASSLDSRSSYNEQFF. The CDR3 DNA is TGCGCCAGCAGCTTGGATTCTAGGAGCTCCTACAATGAGCAGTTCTTC.

The chain links TRBV5-4 to TRBJ1-2; D gene ambiguous. Looked up from germline, CDR1 is SGHNT and CDR2 is YYREEE (reference sequence). CDR3 length: 14 amino acids. Trimming pared 4 bases from V and 8 bases from J, leaving 18 bases between. The DNA for the CDR3 is TGTGCCAGCAGCCCAACGGCGGCGTTTGAAGGCTACACCTTC. Translating gives CASSPTAAFEGYTF. The whole variable domain, filled in from reference TRBV5-4 and TRBJ1-2, reads ETGVTQSPTHLIKTRGQQVTLRCSSQSGHNTVSWYQQALGQGPQFIFQYYREEENGRGNFPPRFSGLQFPNYSSELNVNALELDDSALYLCASSPTAAFEGYTFGSGTRLTVV.

This clone was found a few times. The chain has TRBV5-6 and TRBJ2-1, with D possibly TRBD1 on 5 matching bases. The germline V and J ends were trimmed by 6 bases and 2 bases, with 15 bases remaining between them. This CDR3 is 15 amino acids long. Germline CDR1 reads SGHDT; CDR2 reads YYEEEE. CDR3: CASKARVIAYNEQFF. The DNA for the CDR3 is TGTGCCAGCAAGGCCAGGGTGATCGCCTACAATGAGCAGTTCTTC.

This clone was detected a few times. V gene TRBV18 combines with J gene TRBJ1-1, with 8 bases matching TRBD1. The CDR3 runs 15 residues. J was trimmed by 3 bases and V by 1 base; bases with no gene match: 4. Germline CDR1 KGHSH, CDR2 LQKENI. Here the CDR3 reads CASSPLGQAYTEAFF. The CDR3 bases are TGTGCCAGCTCACCACTGGGACAGGCTTACACTGAAGCTTTCTTT.

The chain carries TRBV7-2 and TRBJ1-5, with D possibly being TRBD1 (6 bases). This CDR3 has 17 residues. Germline CDR1 and CDR2: SGHTA and FQGNSA. The V gene lost 2 bases and the J gene lost 6 bases, with 20 bases spanning the gap. This CDR3 reads CASSLSSGGGPSQPQHF. The CDR3 DNA follows: TGTGCCAGCAGCTTATCCTCCGGGGGGGGGCCGTCTCAGCCCCAGCATTTT.

This clone was found a few times. The chain couples TRBV30 to TRBJ1-5, with D unresolved. The germline CDR1 and CDR2 sequences are GTSNPN and SVGIG (reference sequence). CDR3 length: 15 residues. With 3 bases removed from V and 1 base from J, the gap between germline ends came to 13 bases. CDR3 bases: TGTGCCTGGAGAGCTTTTGACGGGAGCAATCAGCCCCAGCATTTT. Its translation is CAWRAFDGSNQPQHF.

The chain combines TRBV5-8 with TRBJ2-1; a possible D gene is TRBD1 (6 bases). The germline gives CDR1 SGHTS, CDR2 YDEGEE. This CDR3 spans 15 amino acids. Trimming cost V 2 bases and J 5 bases, with 14 bases left between them. The CDR3 nucleotides are TGTGCCAGCAGCTTTCGACCTAGGACAGACAATGAGCAGTTCTTC. It codes for CASSFRPRTDNEQFF. The full variable domain, in which reference TRBV5-8 and TRBJ2-1 provide the parts outside the CDR3, is EAGVTQSPTHLIKTRGQQATLRCSPISGHTSVYWYQQALGLGLQFLLWYDEGEERNRGNFPPRFSGRQFPNYSSELNVNALELEDSALYLCASSFRPRTDNEQFFGPGTRLTVL.

The chain is built from TRBV5-1 and TRBJ1-1; 7 nucleotides agree with TRBD1. The V segment lost 0 bases and the J segment 3 bases; nucleotides outside the gene matches: 11. Germline CDR1 and CDR2: SGHRS and YFSETQ. This CDR3 has 17 amino acids. DNA of the CDR3: TGCGCCAGCAGCTTGGAACAGGGGTTTGTATCGGACACTGAAGCTTTCTTT. Amino acids: CASSLEQGFVSDTEAFF.

This rearrangement joins TRBV11-2 to TRBJ2-3, with 7 bases aligning to TRBD1. V was clipped by 4 bases and J by 2 bases; unmatched bases: 9. The CDR3 runs to 16 residues. Germline-derived CDR1 and CDR2 are SGHAT and FQNNGV. The CDR3 DNA reads TGTGCCAGCAGCTCGTTCAGGGGGTCGAACACAGATACGCAGTATTTT. Translating gives CASSSFRGSNTDTQYF.

The rearrangement joins TRBV10-2 to TRBJ1-5; D is unresolved. Trimming cost V 6 bases and J 4 bases, with 10 bases left between them. The V gene's germline CDR1 is WSHSY and CDR2 SAAADI. The CDR3 consists of 13 residues. CDR3 sequence (DNA): TGCGCCAGCAGCCAACAGTTGAATCAGCCCCAGCATTTT. Translating gives CASSQQLNQPQHF.

This rearrangement joins TRBV11-2 to TRBJ1-1; D is unclear. This CDR3 is 13 amino acids long. The germline V gene encodes CDR1 SGHAT and CDR2 FQNNGV. The V and J ends lost 5 bases and 0 bases respectively, with 7 bases between them. The CDR3 loop is CASSKEMNTEAFF. The DNA of the CDR3 is TGTGCCAGCAGCAAAGAGATGAACACTGAAGCTTTCTTT.

The chain is built from TRBV6-4 and TRBJ2-3; 11 positions match TRBD2. Germline trimming cut 5 bases from V and 5 bases from J; bases unmatched to any gene: 3. CDR1 and CDR2 (germline): MRHNA, SNTAGT. This CDR3 comprises 14 residues. The CDR3 bases are TGTGCCAGCAGTCTAGCGGGGGGTAAAGATACGCAGTATTTT. Translating it yields CASSLAGGKDTQYF.

The chain joins TRBV15 to TRBJ1-1; tentatively, D is TRBD1 (6 bases). The CDR3 has 15 amino acids. Trimming left V 0 bases short and J 8 bases short, with 16 bases between. Germline values: CDR1 LNHNV, CDR2 YYDKDF (reference sequence). Here the CDR3 reads CATSRDTQGLGEAFF. The CDR3 DNA follows: TGTGCCACCAGCAGAGATACGCAGGGGCTTGGGGAAGCTTTCTTT. The full variable domain, its missing parts supplied by reference TRBV15 and TRBJ1-1, is DAMVIQNPRYQVTQFGKPVTLSCSQTLNHNVMYWYQQKSSQAPKLLFHYYDKDFNNEADTPDNFQSRRPNTSFCFLDIRSPGLGDTAMYLCATSRDTQGLGEAFFGQGTRLTVV.

This chain uses TRBV28 with TRBJ2-1, with 14 bases that match TRBD2. There are 14 residues in the CDR3. V shed 6 bases and J 9 bases; nucleotides not matched to a gene: 4. CDR1 is MDHEN, CDR2 SYDVKM, per germline. The CDR3 loop is CASRGLAGVLEQFF. CDR3 DNA sequence: TGTGCCAGCAGGGGACTAGCGGGAGTGCTTGAGCAGTTCTTC.

This sequence joins TRBV28 and TRBJ2-5, with 7 bases identical to TRBD2. The end of the DNA aligns better with TRBJ2-7, so the J call may be wrong. Germline V gives CDR1 MDHEN, CDR2 SYDVKM. The CDR3 sequence is 14 residues long. As DNA, the CDR3 is TGTGCCAGCAGTTTAACCGGGAGGTCGTACGAGCAGTACTTC. Translation gives CASSLTGRSYEQYF.

The chain carries TRBV7-2 and TRBJ2-1, with D perhaps matching TRBD1 (6 bases). CDR1 and CDR2 (germline): SGHTA, FQGNSA. The length of the CDR3 is 15 residues. Trimming stripped 1 base from V and 8 bases from J, with 15 bases between. The CDR3 region has the DNA TGTGCCAGCAGCTTAGGCAGGGGATTTGGTCATGAGCAGTTCTTC. Translated: CASSLGRGFGHEQFF.

This clone occurred once. The rearrangement joins TRBV7-2 to TRBJ1-1, with a tentative D call TRBD1 (5 bases). CDR1 and CDR2 from the germline V gene are SGHTA and FQGNSA. The CDR3 sequence is 13 residues long. V gave up 1 base and J gave up 3 bases, with 6 bases separating them. DNA for the CDR3: TGTGCCAGCAGCTTAGGGGGGGACACTGAAGCTTTCTTT. Encoded protein: CASSLGGDTEAFF.

This sequence joins TRBV6-1 and TRBJ2-7, with D perhaps matching TRBD1 (6 bases). The V end lost 3 bases, the J end lost 4 bases, and 13 bases lay between the germline ends. The CDR3 is 14 residues long. Looked up from germline, CDR1 is MNHNS and CDR2 is SASEGT. CDR3 bases: TGTGCCAGCAGTGAGACTTACAGGGTTTACGAGCAGTACTTC. Translating it yields CASSETYRVYEQYF.

As DNA, the CDR3 is TGTGCCAGCAGCCAAGATCCGACTAGCGCCTACAATGAGCAGTTCTTC. It translates to CASSQDPTSAYNEQFF. This chain links TRBV4-2 with TRBJ2-1; 8 bases fit TRBD2. Trimming took 0 bases from V and 2 from J; bases not matched to a gene: 3. The germline gives CDR1 LGHNA, CDR2 YNFKEQ. The CDR3 covers 16 residues.

This clone was observed a handful of times. Here the CDR3 reads CASSRQGSTEAFF. CDR3 DNA: TGCGCCAGCAGCCGACAGGGGTCCACTGAAGCTTTCTTT. The genes are TRBV4-1 and TRBJ1-1; 8 bases are a match to TRBD1. Per the germline V gene, CDR1 is MGHRA and CDR2 is YSYEKL. Germline trimming cut 4 bases from V and 4 bases from J; bases unmatched to any gene: 2. CDR3 length equals 13 residues.

This clone occurred a few times. Here the CDR3 reads CASSPVQGSTNTGELFF. CDR3 nucleotides: TGCGCCAGCAGCCCCGTACAGGGCAGCACGAACACCGGGGAGCTGTTTTTT. J is TRBJ2-2 and V is TRBV5-1; D is perhaps TRBD1 (6 bases). The V gene lost 4 bases and the J gene lost 0 bases, with 16 bases spanning the gap. Per the germline V gene, CDR1 is SGHRS and CDR2 is YFSETQ. CDR3 length: 17 amino acids.

This chain connects TRBV30 to TRBJ2-7; a weak D match, TRBD1 (5 bases). The V end was cut by 2 bases, the J end by 6 bases, with 23 bases between. The CDR3 has 16 amino acids. Germline-derived CDR1 and CDR2 are GTSNPN and SVGIG (reference sequence). The CDR3, as DNA: TGTGCCTGGAGTCTACTCGAGCAGGGAAAGGTGCGCGAGCAGTACTTC. The encoded protein is CAWSLLEQGKVREQYF.

The gene calls are TRBV4-1 and TRBJ1-2; a possible D gene is TRBD1 (5 bases). The CDR3 has 18 residues. The V end lost 0 bases, the J end lost 0 bases, and 17 bases lay between the germline ends. Germline values: CDR1 MGHRA, CDR2 YSYEKL. This CDR3 is CASSQDKARAMANYGYTF. The CDR3 coding sequence is TGCGCCAGCAGCCAAGATAAAGCCAGGGCAATGGCTAACTATGGCTACACCTTC.